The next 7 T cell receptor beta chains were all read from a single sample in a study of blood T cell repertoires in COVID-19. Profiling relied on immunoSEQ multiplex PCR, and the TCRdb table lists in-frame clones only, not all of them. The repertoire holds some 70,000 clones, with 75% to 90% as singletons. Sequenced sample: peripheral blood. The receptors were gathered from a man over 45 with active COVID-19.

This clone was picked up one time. CDR3 region: CASSLRPRQGARANTGELFF. CDR3 sequence (DNA): TGCGCCAGCAGCCTTAGGCCACGACAGGGGGCGCGAGCGAACACCGGGGAGCTGTTTTTT. V is TRBV5-1 and J is TRBJ2-2, with 10 nucleotides matching TRBD1. CDR1 and CDR2 from the germline V gene are SGHRS and YFSETQ. The length of the CDR3 is 20 residues. The J segment lost 0 bases and the V segment lost 4 bases, leaving 15 bases of the junction unmatched.

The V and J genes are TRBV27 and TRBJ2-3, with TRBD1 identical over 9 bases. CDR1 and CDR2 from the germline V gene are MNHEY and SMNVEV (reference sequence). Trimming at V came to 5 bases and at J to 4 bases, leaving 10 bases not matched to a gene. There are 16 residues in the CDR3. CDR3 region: CASSNGQGKASDTQYF. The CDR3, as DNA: TGTGCCAGCAGTAACGGACAGGGGAAAGCGTCAGATACGCAGTATTTT.

The CDR3 DNA sequence: TGTGCCAGCAGTTACGGGTCCGGGACACCGTATGGCTACACCTTC. Protein product: CASSYGSGTPYGYTF. This chain connects TRBV6-2 or TRBV6-3 to TRBJ1-2; a possible D gene is TRBD1 (6 bases). The CDR3 length is 15 residues. Per the germline V gene, CDR1 is MNHEY and CDR2 is SVGEGT. V was trimmed by 2 bases and J by 5 bases, leaving 15 bases between them.

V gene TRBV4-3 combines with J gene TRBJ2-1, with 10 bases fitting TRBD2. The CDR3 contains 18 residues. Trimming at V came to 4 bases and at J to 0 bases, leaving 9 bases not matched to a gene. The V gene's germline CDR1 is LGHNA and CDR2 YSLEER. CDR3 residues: CASSPTSGEISSYNEQFF. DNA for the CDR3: TGCGCCAGCAGCCCAACTAGCGGGGAGATTAGCTCCTACAATGAGCAGTTCTTC.

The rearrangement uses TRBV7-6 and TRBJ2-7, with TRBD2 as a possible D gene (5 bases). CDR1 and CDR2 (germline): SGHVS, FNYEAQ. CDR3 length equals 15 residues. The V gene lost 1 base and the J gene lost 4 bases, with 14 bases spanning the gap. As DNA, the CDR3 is TGTGCCAGCAGCTTAGAGTCTAGCCGTCGGTACGAGCAGTACTTC. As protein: CASSLESSRRYEQYF. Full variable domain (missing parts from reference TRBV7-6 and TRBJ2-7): GAGVSQSPRYKVTKRGQDVALRCDPISGHVSLYWYRQALGQGPEFLTYFNYEAQQDKSGLPNDRFSAERPEGSISTLTIQRTEQRDSAMYRCASSLESSRRYEQYFGPGTRLTVT.

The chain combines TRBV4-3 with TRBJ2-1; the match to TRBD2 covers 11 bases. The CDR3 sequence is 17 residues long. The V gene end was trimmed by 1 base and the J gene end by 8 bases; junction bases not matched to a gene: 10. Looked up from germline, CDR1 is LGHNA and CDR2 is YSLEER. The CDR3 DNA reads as TGCGCCAGCAGCCAAGCAGATACTAGCGGGAGTTACTATGAGCAGTTCTTC. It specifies CASSQADTSGSYYEQFF.

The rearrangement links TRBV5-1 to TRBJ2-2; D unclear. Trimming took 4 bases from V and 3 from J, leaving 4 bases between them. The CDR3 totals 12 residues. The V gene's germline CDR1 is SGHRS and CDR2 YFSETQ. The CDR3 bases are TGCGCCAGCAGCCTCGACACCGGGGAGCTGTTTTTT. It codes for CASSLDTGELFF. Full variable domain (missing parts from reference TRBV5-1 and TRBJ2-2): KAGVTQTPRYLIKTRGQQVTLSCSPISGHRSVSWYQQTPGQGLQFLFEYFSETQRNKGNFPGRFSGRQFSNSRSEMNVSTLELGDSALYLCASSLDTGELFFGEGSRLTVL.